This T cell receptor (beta chain) was profiled in a study of T cells in Graves' hyperthyroidism and ophthalmopathy. It was RNA transcripts that yielded the amplified TCR beta CDR3 regions. The primer set for the first-round RT-PCR of the TCR CDR3 was HTBI. MiXCR, applied by TCRdb to the multiplex PCR reads, yields one record per CDR3 protein. The sample has approximately 400,000 distinct CDR3 sequences, 20% to 25% seen once. The table lists this clonotype with many counts. The antigen remains undetermined. Study-wide results and caveats: Most thyroid clonotypes with frequency above 0.001 were detected in blood.

Calling Graves' hyperthyroidism stable meant ophthalmopathy did not progress within 18 months. Patients were excluded because of uncontrolled infection, other autoimmune disease, pregnancy or lactation. Sequencing input: blood. The receptor's source is a man aged 50 to 60 with Graves' hyperthyroidism.

The CDR3 loop reads CASSSRTSGDGELFF. For the CDR3, the DNA is TGTGCCAGCAGCTCACGGACTAGCGGAGACGGGGAGCTGTTTTTT. The chain recombines TRBV11-2 with TRBJ2-2, with TRBD2 matching 10 bases. The CDR3 totals 15 residues. CDR1 and CDR2 (germline): SGHAT, FQNNGV. V trimming: 4 bases; J trimming: 7 bases; junction bases outside the gene matches: 6.